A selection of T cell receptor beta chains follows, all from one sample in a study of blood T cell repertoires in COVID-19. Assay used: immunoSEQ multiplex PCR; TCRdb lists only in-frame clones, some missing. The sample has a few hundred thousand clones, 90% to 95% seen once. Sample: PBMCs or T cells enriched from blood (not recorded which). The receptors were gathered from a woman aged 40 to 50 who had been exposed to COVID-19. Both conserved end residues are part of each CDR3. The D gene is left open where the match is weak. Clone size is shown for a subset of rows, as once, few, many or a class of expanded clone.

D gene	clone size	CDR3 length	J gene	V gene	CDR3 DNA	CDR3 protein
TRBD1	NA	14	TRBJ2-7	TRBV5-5	TGTGCCAGCAGCCCGGGACAGGCGCTCTACGAGCAGTACTTC	CASSPGQALYEQYF
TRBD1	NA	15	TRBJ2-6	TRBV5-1	TGCGCCAGCAGCATCACAGGGGCTGGGGCCAACGTCCTGACTTTC	CASSITGAGANVLTF
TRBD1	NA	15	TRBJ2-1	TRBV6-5	TGTGCCAGCAGTTACTCCCGGACAGGGGGCAATGAGCAGTTCTTC	CASSYSRTGGNEQFF
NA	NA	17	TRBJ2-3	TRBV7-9	TGTGCCAGCAGCTTAGGGGACCTAGCGACTTACACAGATACGCAGTATTTT	CASSLGDLATYTDTQYF
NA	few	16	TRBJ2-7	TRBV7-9	TGTGCCAGCAGCCCCCCCCTCAGGGTGGATCCCTACGAGCAGTACTTC	CASSPPLRVDPYEQYF
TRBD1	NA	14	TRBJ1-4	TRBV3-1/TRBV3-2	TGTGCCAGCAGCCGGGACAGGGGGCGTGAAAAACTGTTTTTT	CASSRDRGREKLFF
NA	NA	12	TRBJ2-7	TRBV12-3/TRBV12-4	TGTGCCAGCAGTAGACAGGCCTACGAGCAGTACTTC	CASSRQAYEQYF
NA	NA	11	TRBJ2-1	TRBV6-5	TGTGCCAGCAGTTCAGGGGACGCCGAGTTCTTC	CASSSGDAEFF
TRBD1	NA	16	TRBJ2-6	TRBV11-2	TGTGCCAGCAGCCGACAGGGGGCCTCTGGGGCCAACGTCCTGACTTTC	CASSRQGASGANVLTF
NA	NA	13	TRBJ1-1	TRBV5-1	TGCGCCAGCAGCTGGGGCCTGCTCGCTGAAGCTTTCTTT	CASSWGLLAEAFF
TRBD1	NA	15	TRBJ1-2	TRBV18	TGTGCCAGCTCACCGGGACAGACCTCAAACTATGGCTACACCTTC	CASSPGQTSNYGYTF
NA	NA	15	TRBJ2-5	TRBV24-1	TGTGCCACCAGTGATGGGGGGAGGAACCAAGAGACCCAGTACTTC	CATSDGGRNQETQYF
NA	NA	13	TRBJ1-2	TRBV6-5	TGTGCCAGCACGCAGGATGCTAACTATGGCTACACCTTC	CASTQDANYGYTF
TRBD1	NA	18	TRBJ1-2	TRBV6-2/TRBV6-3	TGTGCCAGCAGCACCGCCGAGGGCAGGGGGCCCGGGCACTATGGCTACACCTTC	CASSTAEGRGPGHYGYTF